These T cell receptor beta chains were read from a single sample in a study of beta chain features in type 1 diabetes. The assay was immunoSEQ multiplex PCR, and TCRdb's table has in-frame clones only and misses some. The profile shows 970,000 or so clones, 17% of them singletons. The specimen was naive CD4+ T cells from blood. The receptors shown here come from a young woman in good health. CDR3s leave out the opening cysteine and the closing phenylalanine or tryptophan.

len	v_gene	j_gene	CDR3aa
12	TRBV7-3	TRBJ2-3	ASSFRSSTDTQY
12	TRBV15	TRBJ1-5	ATSRDQGRQPQH
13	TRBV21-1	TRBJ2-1	ASSKAGGAYNEQF
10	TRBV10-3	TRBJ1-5	AISGSNQPQH
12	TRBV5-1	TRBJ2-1	ASSLDGGYNEQF
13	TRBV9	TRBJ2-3	ASSVDEGSADTQY
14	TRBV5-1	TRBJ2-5	ASSPLILAGQETQY
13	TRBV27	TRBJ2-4	ASSLQGAPRNIQY
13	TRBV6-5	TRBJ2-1	ASSYPGSSYNEQF
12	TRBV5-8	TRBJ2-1	ASGLAGVIHEQF
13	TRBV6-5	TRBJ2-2	ASRGGTGAAGELF
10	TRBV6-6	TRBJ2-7	ASRTGSYEQY
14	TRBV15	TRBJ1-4	ATSREIGSRNEKLF
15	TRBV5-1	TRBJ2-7	ASSWSGTGQSSYEQY
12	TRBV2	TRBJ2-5	ASCRDTGEQTQY
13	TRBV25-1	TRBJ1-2	ASSGTGERAYGYT
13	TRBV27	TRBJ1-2	ASSSQGAGNYGYT
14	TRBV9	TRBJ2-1	ASSASGRLSYNEQF
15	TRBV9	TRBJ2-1	ASSPGLSGRAVEEQF
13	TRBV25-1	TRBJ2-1	ASSGLDRSNNEQF
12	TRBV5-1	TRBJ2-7	ASSYDSSLRGQY
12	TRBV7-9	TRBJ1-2	ASSINDRGYGYT
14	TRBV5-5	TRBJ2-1	ASSRSTSSSYNEQF
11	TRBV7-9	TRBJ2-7	ASSTRNSYEQY
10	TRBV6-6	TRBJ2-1	ASRGLADEQF
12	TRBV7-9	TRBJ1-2	ASSLGGRTNGYT
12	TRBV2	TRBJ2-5	ASSLTSFQETQY
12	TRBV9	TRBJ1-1	ASSVQGADTEAF
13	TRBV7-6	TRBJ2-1	ASSRTHMSYNEQF
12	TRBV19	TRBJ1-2	ASRDLRRNYGYT
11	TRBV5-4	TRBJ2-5	ATRRDRKETQY
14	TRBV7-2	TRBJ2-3	ASSLLSLALSDTQY
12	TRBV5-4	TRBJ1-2	ASSLTTGVNGYT
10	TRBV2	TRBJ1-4	ATRQGYEKLF
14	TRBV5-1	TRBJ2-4	ASSSGTGDTKNIQY
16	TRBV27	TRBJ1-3	ASSLQVLRSGSGNTIY
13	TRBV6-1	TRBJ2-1	ASLRTSGRRSEQF
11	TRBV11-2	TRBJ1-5	ASSYGAAGPQH
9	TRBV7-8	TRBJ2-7	ASSTVYEQY
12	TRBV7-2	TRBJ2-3	ASTPGGSLDTQY
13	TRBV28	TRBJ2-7	ASSSAGTSAGEQY
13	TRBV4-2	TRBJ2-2	ASSQRDMNTGELF
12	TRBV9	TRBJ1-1	ASSVVTANTEAF
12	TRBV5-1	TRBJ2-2	ASWSAVNTGELF
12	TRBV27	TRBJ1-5	ASSLQGARQPQH
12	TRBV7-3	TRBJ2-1	ASSPLISYNEQF
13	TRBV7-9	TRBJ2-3	ASSPQGGGTDTQY
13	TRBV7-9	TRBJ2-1	ASRLLAGGYNEQF
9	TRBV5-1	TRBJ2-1	ASSYRNEQF